This T cell receptor beta chain came from a study of T cell repertoires in cytomegalovirus infection. About the study: Public TCR beta signature analysis indicated the presence of both CMV infection and matching HLA type.

This CDR3 contains 15 residues. Looked up from germline, CDR1 is MNHEY and CDR2 is SVGEGT. V lost 4 bases to trimming and J lost 6 bases, with 17 bases between them. Study-level results: HLA-C-restricted CMV-specific TCR beta clonotypes prevailed in the ex vivo response. Cumulative frequency of public TCR beta families picked out carriers of CMV plus the relevant HLA.

TCRdb passed the reads through MiXCR, listing each CDR3 protein once. The table shows approximately 400,000 distinct CDR3 sequences, with 25% to 40% occurring only once. About this clonotype: Its specificity is not known.

Sequenced input: PBMCs. The rearrangement uses TRBV6-2 or TRBV6-3 and TRBJ2-3, with D tentatively TRBD1 (5 bases). The TCR was taken from a human donor in good health (CMV status not recorded). Some clones in this sample may be carry-over from other donors' samples. CDR3 sequence reads: CASSFQGLIGDTQYF. For the CDR3, the DNA is TGTGCCAGCAGTTTCCAGGGTTTAATTGGGGATACGCAGTATTTT.